The source of this T cell receptor (beta chain) is a study of post-analysis software for immune sequencing data. Study-level findings and limits: Samples sharing a preparation batch grouped tightly together when assessed by F measure. TRBV5-6, TRBV5-1 and TRBV20-1 were among a handful of TRBV segments more frequent in patients than controls. When compared against controls, multiple sclerosis patients showed significantly lower normalized Chao1 diversity.

The CDR3 extends over 12 amino acids. CDR1 is GTSNPN, CDR2 SVGIG, per germline (reference sequence). V lost 0 bases and J lost 4, with 6 bases in between. This clonotype was detected a few times. The target antigen is unknown. cDNA libraries of TCR beta carried unique molecular identifiers. The authors obtained roughly 0.5 million cDNA molecules from approximately 1 to 10 million T cells. MiXCR, applied by TCRdb to the PCR reads, yields one record per CDR3 protein. The sample lists about 820,000 distinct CDR3 sequences; 53% were seen once. The J gene is TRBJ1-2, the V gene TRBV30, with D unclear. The sequencing input was blood. The clonotype comes from a girl aged 10 to 17 with multiple sclerosis. CDR3 sequence: CAWSVRFYGYTF. The CDR3, as DNA: TGTGCCTGGAGTGTAAGGTTCTATGGCTACACCTTC.